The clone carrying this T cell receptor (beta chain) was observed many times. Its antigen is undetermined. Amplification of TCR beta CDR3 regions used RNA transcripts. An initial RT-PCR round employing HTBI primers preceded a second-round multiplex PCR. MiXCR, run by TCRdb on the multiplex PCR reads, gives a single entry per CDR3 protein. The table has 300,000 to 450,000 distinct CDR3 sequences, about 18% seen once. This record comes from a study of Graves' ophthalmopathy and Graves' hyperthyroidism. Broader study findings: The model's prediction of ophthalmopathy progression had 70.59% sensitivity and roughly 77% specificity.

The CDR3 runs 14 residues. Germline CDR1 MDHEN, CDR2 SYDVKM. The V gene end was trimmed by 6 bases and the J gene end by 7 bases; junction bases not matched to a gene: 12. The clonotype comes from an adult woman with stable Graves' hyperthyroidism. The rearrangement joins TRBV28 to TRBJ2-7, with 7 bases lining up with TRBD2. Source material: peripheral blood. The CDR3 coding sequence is TGTGCCAGCAGACCCTCCGCGGGGGTCTGGGAGCAGTACTTC. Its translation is CASRPSAGVWEQYF.